This paragraph covers one T cell receptor (beta chain) sequence. Its antigen is still unknown. 13 Jbeta primers and 60 Vbeta primers were used for the PCR. Authors' processing steps: In a later analysis, about 12 million of about 80 million unique beta chains occurred in at least two donors. Assay used: immunoSEQ multiplex PCR; TCRdb lists only in-frame clones, some missing. The V and J calls and clone size were taken over from that table, and D and trimming were inferred from the DNA. The sample carries fewer than 200,000 clones, roughly 87% recorded once. The entry originates in a study of cytomegalovirus exposure and HLA in healthy donors. Study-wide points: Researchers counted 150 to 200 TCR beta chains as cytomegalovirus-associated. Some V segments, including TRBV6-2 and TRBV6-3, were excluded as indistinguishable. As a later analysis revealed, the rate of TCR association differed by HLA locus, with DRB1 most and HLA-C fewest.

CDR3 length: 12 residues. J was trimmed by 8 bases and V by 7 bases; bases with no gene match: 8. Germline-derived CDR1 and CDR2 are SGHKS and YYEKEE (reference sequence). The chain carries TRBV5-5 and TRBJ1-2; 7 nucleotides agree with TRBD1. This sequence originates from a girl under three years old in good health and CMV-seronegative. Sequences were obtained from PBMCs. CDR3 amino acids: CASGRTGRGYTF. The CDR3 nucleotides are TGTGCCAGCGGCCGGACAGGAAGAGGCTACACCTTC.